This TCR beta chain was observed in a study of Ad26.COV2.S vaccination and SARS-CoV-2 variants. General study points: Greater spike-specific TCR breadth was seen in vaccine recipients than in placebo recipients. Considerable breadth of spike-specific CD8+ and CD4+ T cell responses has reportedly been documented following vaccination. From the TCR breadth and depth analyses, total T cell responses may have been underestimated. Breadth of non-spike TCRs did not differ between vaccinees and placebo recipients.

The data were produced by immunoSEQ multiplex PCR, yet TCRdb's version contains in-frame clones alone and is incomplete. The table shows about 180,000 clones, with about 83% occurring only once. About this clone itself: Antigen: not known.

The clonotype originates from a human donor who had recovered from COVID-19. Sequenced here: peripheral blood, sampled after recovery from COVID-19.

The CDR3 nucleotides read TGTGCCAGCAGCTTAGTCGGACACACATCCTTGAACACTGAAGCTTTCTTT. Amino acids: CASSLVGHTSLNTEAFF. The genes are TRBV11-2 and TRBJ1-1, with D possibly being TRBD1 (5 bases). CDR1 and CDR2 from the germline V gene are SGHAT and FQNNGV. This CDR3 comprises 17 residues. Between the trimmed V and J ends, which lost 1 base and 0 bases, there was a span of 15 bases.